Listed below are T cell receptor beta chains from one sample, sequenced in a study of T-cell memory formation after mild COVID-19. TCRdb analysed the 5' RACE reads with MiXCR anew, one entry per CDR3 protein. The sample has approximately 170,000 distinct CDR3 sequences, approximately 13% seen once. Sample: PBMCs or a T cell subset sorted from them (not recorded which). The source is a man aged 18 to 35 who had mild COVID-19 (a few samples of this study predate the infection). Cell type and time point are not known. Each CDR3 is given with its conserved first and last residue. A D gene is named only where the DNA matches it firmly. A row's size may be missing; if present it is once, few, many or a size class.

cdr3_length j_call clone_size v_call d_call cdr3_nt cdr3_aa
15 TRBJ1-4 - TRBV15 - TGTGCCACCAGCAGGTCGGGGGGCCGTGGTGAAAAACTGTTTTTT CATSRSGGRGEKLFF
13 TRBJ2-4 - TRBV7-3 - TGTGCCAGCAGCTTAGGGGCCGGGGACATTCAGTACTTC CASSLGAGDIQYF
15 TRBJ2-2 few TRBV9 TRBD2 TGTGCCAGCAGTTCCGGGGGGGCATTCCCCGGGGAGCTGTTTTTT CASSSGGAFPGELFF
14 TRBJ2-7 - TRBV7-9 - TGTGCCAGCAGCTTAGAGCCGAATACCTACGAGCAGTACTTC CASSLEPNTYEQYF
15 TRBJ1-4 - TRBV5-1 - TGCGCCAGCAGCTTGATGGGGGACTTGAATGAAAAACTGTTTTTT CASSLMGDLNEKLFF
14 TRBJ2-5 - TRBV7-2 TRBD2 TGTGCCAGCAGTCGTCCGGGGGGGCAAGAGACCCAGTACTTC CASSRPGGQETQYF
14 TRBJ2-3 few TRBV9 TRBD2 TGTGCCAGCGTAGCGGGGGGGACGTCAGATACGCAGTATTTT CASVAGGTSDTQYF
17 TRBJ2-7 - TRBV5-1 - TGCGCCAGCAGCTTTGGCGGGACAAACGCGTTAACGCCCGAGCAGTACTTC CASSFGGTNALTPEQYF
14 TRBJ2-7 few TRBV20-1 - TGCAGTGCTAGAGAGGACGGGGGATCCTACGAGCAGTACTTC CSAREDGGSYEQYF
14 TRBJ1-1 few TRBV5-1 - TGCGCCAGCAGCTTGGTCACGGCGAACACTGAAGCTTTCTTT CASSLVTANTEAFF
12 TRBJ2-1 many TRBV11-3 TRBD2 TGTGCCAGCAGCTACTCGGGGGGGCCTCTGTTCTTC CASSYSGGPLFF
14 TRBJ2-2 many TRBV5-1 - TGCGCCAGCAGCCCGGGACAGAACACCGGGGAGCTGTTTTTT CASSPGQNTGELFF
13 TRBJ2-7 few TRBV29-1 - TGCAGCGTTGAATTGCTGGGAGTCCACGAGCAGTACTTC CSVELLGVHEQYF
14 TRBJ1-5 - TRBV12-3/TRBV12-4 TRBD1 TGTGCCAGCTTAACCGGGACAGGGCGTCAGCCCCAGCATTTT CASLTGTGRQPQHF
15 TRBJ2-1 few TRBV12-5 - TGTGCTAGTGGTTGGGCGGCAGGGGAGGTGGATGAGCAGTTCTTC CASGWAAGEVDEQFF
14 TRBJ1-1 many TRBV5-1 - TGCGCCAGCAGCTTGGACAGGCCGAACACTGAAGCTTTCTTT CASSLDRPNTEAFF
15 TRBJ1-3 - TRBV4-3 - TGCGCCAGCAGCCAAGATTTGGTCGGTGGAAACACCATATATTTT CASSQDLVGGNTIYF
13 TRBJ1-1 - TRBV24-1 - TGTGCCACTTGGGGACCCAGGGACACTGAAGCTTTCTTT CATWGPRDTEAFF
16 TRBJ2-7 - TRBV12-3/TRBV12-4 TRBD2 TGTGCCAGCAGTCCCTCTAGCGGGGGCAATCCCTACGAGCAGTACTTC CASSPSSGGNPYEQYF
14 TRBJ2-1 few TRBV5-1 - TGCGCCAGCAGCAGAGACGGCACCTACAATGAGCAGTTCTTC CASSRDGTYNEQFF
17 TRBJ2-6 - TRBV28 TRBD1 TGTGCCAGCAGTGGCCGGGACAGGGAATCTGGGGCCAACGTCCTGACTTTC CASSGRDRESGANVLTF
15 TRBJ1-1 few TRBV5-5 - TGTGCCAGCAGCGCTAGGGAGCAGAGGAGCACTGAAGCTTTCTTT CASSAREQRSTEAFF
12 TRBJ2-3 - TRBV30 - TGTGCCTGGAGGGAGAGCACAGATACGCAGTATTTT CAWRESTDTQYF
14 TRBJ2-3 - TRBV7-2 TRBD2 TGTGCCAGCTCCTGGGGGGGGGTCACAGATACGCAGTATTTT CASSWGGVTDTQYF
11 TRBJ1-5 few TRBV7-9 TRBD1 TGTGCCAGCAGCTCGGACAGGGGATTGCATTTT CASSSDRGLHF
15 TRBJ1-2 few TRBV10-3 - TGTGCCATCAGTGACCCCCGCGGCCCCCAAGGTGGCTACACCTTC CAISDPRGPQGGYTF
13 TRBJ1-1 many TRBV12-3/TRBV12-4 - TGTGCCAGCAGTTTAGCGGCGAACACTGAAGCTTTCTTT CASSLAANTEAFF
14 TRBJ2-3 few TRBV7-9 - TGTGCCAGCAGCTTAGAGGGGGTTGCAGATACGCAGTATTTT CASSLEGVADTQYF
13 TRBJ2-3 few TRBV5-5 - TGTGCCAGCAGCGCTCACCTAGCGGATACGCAGTATTTT CASSAHLADTQYF
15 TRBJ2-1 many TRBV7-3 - TGTGCCAGCAGCTTAGGAGGGGGGGCCTACAATGAGCAGTTCTTC CASSLGGGAYNEQFF
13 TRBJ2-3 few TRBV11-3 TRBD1 TGTGCCAGCAGCTTGACAGGGGGCGATACGCAGTATTTT CASSLTGGDTQYF